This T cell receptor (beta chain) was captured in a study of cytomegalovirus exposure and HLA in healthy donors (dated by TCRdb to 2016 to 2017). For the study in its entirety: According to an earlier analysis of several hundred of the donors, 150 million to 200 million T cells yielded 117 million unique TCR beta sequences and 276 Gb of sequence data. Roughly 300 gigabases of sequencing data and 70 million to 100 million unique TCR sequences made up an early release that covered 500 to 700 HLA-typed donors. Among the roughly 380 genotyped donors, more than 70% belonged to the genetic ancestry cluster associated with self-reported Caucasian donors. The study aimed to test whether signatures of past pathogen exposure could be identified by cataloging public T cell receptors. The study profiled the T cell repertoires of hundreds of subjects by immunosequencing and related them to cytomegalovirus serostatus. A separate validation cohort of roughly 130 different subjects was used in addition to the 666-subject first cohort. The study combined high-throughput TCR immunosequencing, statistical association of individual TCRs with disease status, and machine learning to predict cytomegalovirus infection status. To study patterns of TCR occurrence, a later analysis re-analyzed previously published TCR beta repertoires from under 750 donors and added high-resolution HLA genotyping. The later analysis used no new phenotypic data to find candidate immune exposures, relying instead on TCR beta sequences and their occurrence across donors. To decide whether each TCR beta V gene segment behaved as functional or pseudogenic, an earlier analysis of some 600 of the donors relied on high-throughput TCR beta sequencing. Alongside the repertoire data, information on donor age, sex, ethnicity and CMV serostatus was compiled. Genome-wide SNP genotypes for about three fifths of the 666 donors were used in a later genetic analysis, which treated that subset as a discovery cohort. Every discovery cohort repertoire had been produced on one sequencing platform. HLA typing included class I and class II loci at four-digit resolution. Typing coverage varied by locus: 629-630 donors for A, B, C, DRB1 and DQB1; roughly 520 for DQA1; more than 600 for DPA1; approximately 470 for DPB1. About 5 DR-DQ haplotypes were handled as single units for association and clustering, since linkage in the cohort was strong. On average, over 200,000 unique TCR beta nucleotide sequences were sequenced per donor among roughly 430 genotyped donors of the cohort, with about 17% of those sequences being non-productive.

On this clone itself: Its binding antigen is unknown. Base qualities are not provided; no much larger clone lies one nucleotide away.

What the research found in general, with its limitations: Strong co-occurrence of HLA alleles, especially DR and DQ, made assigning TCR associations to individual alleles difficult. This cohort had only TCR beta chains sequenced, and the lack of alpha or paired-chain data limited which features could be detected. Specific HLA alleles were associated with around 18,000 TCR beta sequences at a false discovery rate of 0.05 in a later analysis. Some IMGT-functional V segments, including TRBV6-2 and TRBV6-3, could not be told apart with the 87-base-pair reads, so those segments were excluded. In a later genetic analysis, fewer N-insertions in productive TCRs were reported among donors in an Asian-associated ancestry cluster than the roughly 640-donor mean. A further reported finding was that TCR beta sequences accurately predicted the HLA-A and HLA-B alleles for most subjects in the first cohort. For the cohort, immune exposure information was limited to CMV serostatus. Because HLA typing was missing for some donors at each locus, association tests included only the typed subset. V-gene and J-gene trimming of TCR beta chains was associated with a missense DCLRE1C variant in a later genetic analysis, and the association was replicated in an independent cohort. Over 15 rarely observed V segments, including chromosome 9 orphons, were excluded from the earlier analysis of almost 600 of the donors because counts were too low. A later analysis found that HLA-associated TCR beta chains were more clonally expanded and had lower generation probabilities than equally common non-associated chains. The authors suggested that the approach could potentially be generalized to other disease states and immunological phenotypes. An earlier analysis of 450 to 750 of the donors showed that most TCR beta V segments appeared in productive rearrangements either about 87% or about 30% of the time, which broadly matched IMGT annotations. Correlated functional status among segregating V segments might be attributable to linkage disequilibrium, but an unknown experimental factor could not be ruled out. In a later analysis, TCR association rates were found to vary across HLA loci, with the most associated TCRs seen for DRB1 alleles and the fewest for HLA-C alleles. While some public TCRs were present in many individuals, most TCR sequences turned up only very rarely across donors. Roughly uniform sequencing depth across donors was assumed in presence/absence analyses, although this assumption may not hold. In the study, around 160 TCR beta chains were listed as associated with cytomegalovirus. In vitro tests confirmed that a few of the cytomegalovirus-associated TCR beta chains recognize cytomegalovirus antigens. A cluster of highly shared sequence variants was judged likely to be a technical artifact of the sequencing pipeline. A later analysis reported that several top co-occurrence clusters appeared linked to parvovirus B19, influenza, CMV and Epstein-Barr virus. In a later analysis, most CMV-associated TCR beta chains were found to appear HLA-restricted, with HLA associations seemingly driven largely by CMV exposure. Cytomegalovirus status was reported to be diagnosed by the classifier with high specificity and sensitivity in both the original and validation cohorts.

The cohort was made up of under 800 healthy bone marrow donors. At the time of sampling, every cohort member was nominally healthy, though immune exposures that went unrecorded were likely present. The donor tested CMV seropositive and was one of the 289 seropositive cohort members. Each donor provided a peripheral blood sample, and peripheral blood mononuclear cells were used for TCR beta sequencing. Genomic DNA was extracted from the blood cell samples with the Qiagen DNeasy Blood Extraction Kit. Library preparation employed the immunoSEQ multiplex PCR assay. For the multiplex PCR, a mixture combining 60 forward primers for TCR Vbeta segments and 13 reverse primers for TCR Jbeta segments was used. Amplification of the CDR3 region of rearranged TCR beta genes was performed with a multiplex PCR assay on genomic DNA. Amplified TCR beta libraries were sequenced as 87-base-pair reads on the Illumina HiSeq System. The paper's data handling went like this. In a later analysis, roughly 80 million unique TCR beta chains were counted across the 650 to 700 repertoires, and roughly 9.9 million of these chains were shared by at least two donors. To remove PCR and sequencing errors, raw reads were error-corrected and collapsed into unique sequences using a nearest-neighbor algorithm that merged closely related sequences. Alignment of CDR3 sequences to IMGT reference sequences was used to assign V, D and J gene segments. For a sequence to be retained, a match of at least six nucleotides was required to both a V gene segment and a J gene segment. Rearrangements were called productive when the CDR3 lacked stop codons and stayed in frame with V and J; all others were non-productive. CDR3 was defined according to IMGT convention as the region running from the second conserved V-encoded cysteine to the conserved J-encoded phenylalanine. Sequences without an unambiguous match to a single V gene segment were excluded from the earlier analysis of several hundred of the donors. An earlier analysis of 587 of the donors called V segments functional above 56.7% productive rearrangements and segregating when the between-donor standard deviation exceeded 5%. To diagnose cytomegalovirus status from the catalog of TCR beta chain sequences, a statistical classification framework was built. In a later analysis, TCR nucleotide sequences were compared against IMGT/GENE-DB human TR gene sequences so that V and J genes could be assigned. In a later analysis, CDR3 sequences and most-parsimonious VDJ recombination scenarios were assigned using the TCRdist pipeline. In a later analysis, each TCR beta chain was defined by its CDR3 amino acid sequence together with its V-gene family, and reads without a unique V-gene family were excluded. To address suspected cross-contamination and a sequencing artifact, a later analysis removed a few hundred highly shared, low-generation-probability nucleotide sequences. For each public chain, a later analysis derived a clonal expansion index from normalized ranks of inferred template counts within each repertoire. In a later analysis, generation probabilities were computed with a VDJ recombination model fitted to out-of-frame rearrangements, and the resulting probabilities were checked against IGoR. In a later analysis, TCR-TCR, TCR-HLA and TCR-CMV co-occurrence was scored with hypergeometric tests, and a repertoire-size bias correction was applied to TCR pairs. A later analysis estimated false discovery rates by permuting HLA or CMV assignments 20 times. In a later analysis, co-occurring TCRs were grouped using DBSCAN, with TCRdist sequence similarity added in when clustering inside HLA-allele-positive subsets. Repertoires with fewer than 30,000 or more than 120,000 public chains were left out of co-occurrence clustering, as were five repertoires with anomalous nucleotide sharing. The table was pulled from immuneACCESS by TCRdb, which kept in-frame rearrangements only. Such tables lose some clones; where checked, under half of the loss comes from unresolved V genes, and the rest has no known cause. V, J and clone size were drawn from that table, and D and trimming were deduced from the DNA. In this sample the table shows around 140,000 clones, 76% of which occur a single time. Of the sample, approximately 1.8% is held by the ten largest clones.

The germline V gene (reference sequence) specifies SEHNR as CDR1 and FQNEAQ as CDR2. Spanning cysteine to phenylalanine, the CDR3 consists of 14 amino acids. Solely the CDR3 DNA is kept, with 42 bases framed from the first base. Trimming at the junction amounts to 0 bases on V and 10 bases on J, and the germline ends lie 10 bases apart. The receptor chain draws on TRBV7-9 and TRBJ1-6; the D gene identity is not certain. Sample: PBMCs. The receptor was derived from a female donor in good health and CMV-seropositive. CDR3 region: CASSLANMKSPLHF. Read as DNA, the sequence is TGTGCCAGCAGCTTAGCCAACATGAAATCACCCCTCCACTTT.